One sample yielded the 20 T cell receptor beta chains listed below, sequenced in a study of cytomegalovirus exposure and HLA in healthy donors. Generated by immunoSEQ multiplex PCR, the TCRdb table keeps only in-frame clones and is missing some. The table lists about 130,000 clones, roughly 86% of them singletons. The sequencing input was PBMCs. The receptors shown here come from a man aged 25-40 years in good health and CMV-seronegative.

The chain recombines TRBV7-6 with TRBJ2-2; D is uncertain. The CDR3 totals 12 residues. Germline V gives CDR1 SGHVS, CDR2 FNYEAQ. V was pared by 2 bases and J by 4 bases, with 2 bases between. CDR3 protein: CASSLLTGELFF. The CDR3 nucleotides are TGTGCCAGCAGCTTACTCACCGGGGAGCTGTTTTTT.

The J gene is TRBJ2-3, the V gene TRBV7-8, with TRBD1 identical over 8 bases. Germline CDR1 is SGHVS and CDR2 is FQNEAQ. The CDR3 spans 15 residues. V trimming: 6 bases; J trimming: 2 bases; junction bases outside the gene matches: 7. The CDR3: CASRQRTGFTDTQYF. CDR3 bases: TGTGCCAGCAGACAGAGGACAGGGTTCACAGATACGCAGTATTTT.

J is TRBJ2-3 and V is TRBV18, with 9 bases aligning to TRBD2. Germline V lookup: CDR1 KGHSH, CDR2 LQKENI. The CDR3 contains 16 residues. Trimming cost V 3 bases and J 4 bases; bases outside gene matches: 8. The CDR3: CASSPAAGGPADTQYF. The DNA of the CDR3 is TGTGCCAGCTCACCTGCGGCGGGGGGGCCGGCAGATACGCAGTATTTT.

This clone was found a few times. V gene TRBV7-6 combines with J gene TRBJ1-5; 8 bases map to TRBD1. Per germline, CDR1 SGHVS and CDR2 FNYEAQ. Unmatched junction bases numbered 15, after V lost 5 bases and J lost 9 bases. The CDR3 sequence is 16 residues long. The CDR3 DNA sequence: TGTGCCAGCAGCCCTCGGACAGGGCCCCAGGGAGGGCCCCAGCATTTT. Its protein is CASSPRTGPQGGPQHF.

This clone showed up just a few times. The J gene is TRBJ1-3, the V gene TRBV10-3, with 7 nucleotides matching TRBD1. The CDR3 has 14 residues. With 7 bases clipped from V and 0 bases from J, the junction kept 3 bases outside the gene matches. Germline lookup yields CDR1 ENHRY and CDR2 SYGVKD. The CDR3 bases are TGTGCCATCATGAGGGACAGCTCTGGAAACACCATATATTTT. The encoded protein is CAIMRDSSGNTIYF.

The genes are TRBV10-3 and TRBJ1-2, with D unresolved. The germline CDR1 and CDR2 sequences are ENHRY and SYGVKD. Trimming pared 0 bases from V and 7 bases from J, leaving 12 bases between. The length of the CDR3 is 14 residues. The CDR3 reads CAISESSLGAGYTF. In DNA, the CDR3 is TGTGCCATCAGTGAGTCGAGCTTGGGAGCTGGCTACACCTTC.

The chain has TRBV19 and TRBJ1-5; the D gene is possibly TRBD1 (5 bases). V lost 3 bases and J lost 0, with 18 bases in between. Germline assignment: CDR1 LNHDA and CDR2 SQIVND (reference sequence). This CDR3 comprises 18 residues. CDR3 loop: CASSMAGMSANSNQPQHF. CDR3 in DNA: TGTGCCAGTAGTATGGCAGGGATGTCGGCGAATAGCAATCAGCCCCAGCATTTT.

This chain uses TRBV5-1 with TRBJ2-2; a possible D gene is TRBD2 (6 bases). Germline CDR1 SGHRS, CDR2 YFSETQ. CDR3 size: 16 residues. Trimming took off 0 bases at V and 4 bases at J, with 13 bases between the two ends. CDR3 sequence (DNA): TGCGCCAGCAGCTTGGTAGGAGGGCCCGGCACCGGGGAGCTGTTTTTT. This translates into CASSLVGGPGTGELFF.

The chain uses TRBV11-2 and TRBJ1-5; 7 bases are a match to TRBD1. Per germline, CDR1 SGHAT and CDR2 FQNNGV. V lost 0 bases, J lost 0 bases, and 2 bases stayed unmatched. The CDR3 totals 16 residues. Written as DNA, the CDR3 is TGTGCCAGCAGCTTAGAAGGGACAGTTAGCAATCAGCCCCAGCATTTT. This gives the protein CASSLEGTVSNQPQHF. Based on the CDR3 plus reference TRBV11-2 and TRBJ1-5, the full variable domain is EAGVAQSPRYKIIEKRQSVAFWCNPISGHATLYWYQQILGQGPKLLIQFQNNGVVDDSQLPKDRFSAERLKGVDSTLKIQPAKLEDSAVYLCASSLEGTVSNQPQHFGDGTRLSIL.

The chain couples TRBV28 to TRBJ1-2, with 8 bases identical to TRBD1. This CDR3 contains 12 residues. Germline V gene lookup returns CDR1 MDHEN and CDR2 SYDVKM. V trimming: 5 bases; J trimming: 7 bases; junction bases outside the gene matches: 3. CDR3 amino acids: CASSIRGLGYTF. CDR3 DNA sequence: TGTGCCAGCAGTATCAGGGGGCTTGGCTACACCTTC.

The J gene is TRBJ2-7, the V gene TRBV6-1; maybe TRBD1 (6 bases). There are 15 residues in the CDR3. Germline lookup yields CDR1 MNHNS and CDR2 SASEGT. V was pared by 7 bases and J by 0 bases, with 16 bases between. DNA for the CDR3: TGTGCCAGCATGACGACAGGACGGAGCTCCTACGAGCAGTACTTC. Protein: CASMTTGRSSYEQYF.

V is TRBV5-5 and J is TRBJ1-6, with D unresolved. CDR1 and CDR2 (germline): SGHKS, YYEKEE (reference sequence). The CDR3 has 15 residues. V was pared by 1 base and J by 7 bases, with 12 bases between. The DNA of the CDR3 is TGTGCCAGCAGCTTGTTACGGGAATTGAATTCACCCCTCCACTTT. Translated, it gives CASSLLRELNSPLHF.

The rearrangement joins TRBV7-9 to TRBJ2-7; 11 positions match TRBD2. CDR1 and CDR2 from the germline V gene are SEHNR and FQNEAQ (reference sequence). The CDR3 has 16 amino acids. V lost 5 bases and J lost 8; bases outside the gene matches: 14. CDR3 DNA: TGTGCCAGCAGCGCACGACTAGCGGGGCCTCCCACGAAGCAGTACTTC. It encodes CASSARLAGPPTKQYF.

This chain connects TRBV4-3 to TRBJ2-3, with D tentatively TRBD2 (6 bases). The V gene's germline CDR1 is LGHNA and CDR2 YSLEER. Trimming pared 3 bases from V and 8 bases from J, leaving 12 bases between. The CDR3 is 13 residues long. CDR3: CASSQTGTGTQYF. The CDR3 DNA reads as TGCGCCAGCAGCCAGACCGGGACTGGTACGCAGTATTTT.

This sequence joins TRBV7-2 and TRBJ1-1; D perhaps matches TRBD1 (5 bases). Trimming took 1 base from V and 1 from J, leaving 10 bases between them. CDR1 and CDR2 from the germline V gene are SGHTA and FQGNSA. The CDR3 runs 15 residues. CDR3 coding DNA: TGTGCCAGCAGCTTAGAGGCGGGACGGAACACTGAAGCTTTCTTT. It specifies CASSLEAGRNTEAFF.

The chain is built from TRBV7-9 and TRBJ1-5; TRBD1 aligns across 7 bases. The CDR3 consists of 14 residues. Trimming at V came to 5 bases and at J to 0 bases, leaving 1 base not matched to a gene. CDR1 is SEHNR, CDR2 FQNEAQ, per germline (reference sequence). This CDR3 is CASSRQGSNQPQHF. For the CDR3, the DNA is TGTGCCAGCAGCCGACAGGGTAGCAATCAGCCCCAGCATTTT.

The CDR3 nucleotides read TGCGCCAGCAGCCAAGAAACAGGGAACACTGAAGCTTTCTTT. This gives the protein CASSQETGNTEAFF. The chain combines TRBV4-3 with TRBJ1-1; D perhaps matches TRBD1 (5 bases). In germline, CDR1 is LGHNA, CDR2 YSLEER. V lost 0 bases, J lost 1 base, and 6 bases lay in between. The CDR3 length is 14 residues.

The genes are TRBV19 and TRBJ2-3; a weak D match, TRBD2 (6 bases). Germline values: CDR1 LNHDA, CDR2 SQIVND (reference sequence). Trimming shortened V by 6 bases and J by 1 base, and 14 bases separated the two germline ends. There are 15 residues in the CDR3. CDR3 bases: TGTGCCAGTAGGAGGACGGGGGACGGCACAGATACGCAGTATTTT. Translation: CASRRTGDGTDTQYF.

J is TRBJ1-6 and V is TRBV13, with TRBD1 matching over 7 bases. The CDR3 consists of 17 residues. V lost 3 bases and J lost 0; bases outside the gene matches: 5. Germline V gene sequence: CDR1 PRHDT, CDR2 FYEKMQ (reference sequence). The CDR3 loop is CASSFDRDLSYNSPLHF. CDR3 nucleotides: TGTGCCAGCAGCTTTGACAGGGATCTCTCCTATAATTCACCCCTCCACTTT.

V usage is TRBV7-9 and J usage is TRBJ1-2; 8 nucleotides agree with TRBD1. With 3 bases clipped from V and 7 bases from J, the junction kept 7 bases outside the gene matches. The length of the CDR3 is 14 residues. Germline V gene data show CDR1 as SEHNR and CDR2 as FQNEAQ (reference sequence). The CDR3 protein is CASSLLTGVLGYTF. CDR3 coding DNA: TGTGCCAGCAGCTTGTTGACAGGGGTTCTTGGCTACACCTTC.